The source of this T cell receptor (beta chain) is a study of blood T cell repertoires in COVID-19 (dated by TCRdb to the early 2020s). Study-wide context: Samples from collaborators originated in the United States, Italy and Spain and spanned both the acute and convalescent phases of COVID-19. The prospective study material was composed of cDNA or gDNA derived from T cells, B-cell-depleted T cells, or PBMCs. Deeply sampled blood TCRbeta repertoires from subjects exposed to, actively infected with, or recovered from COVID-19 were included in the dataset. The repertoires were released in a freely available public database meant as a resource for research on the immune response to SARS-CoV-2. The samples were drawn from two sources: the first 160 participants of the ongoing ImmuneRACE study, and 1,254 subjects contributed by 6 global collaborators. A de-identified subject ID, COVID-19 status, age in years and sex were almost always included in the sample metadata. Where HLA class I and class II types were available, the types were taken from metadata supplied by the sample provider, not from assay-based typing. Overall study outcomes, separate from this receptor: How much clinical and demographic metadata was included differed by source and by participant, and the metadata was provided uncurated.

On this clone: Which antigen it targets is not known. No much larger clone exists at a distance of one base, and base qualities are not known.

Collaborating institutions collected whole blood in K2EDTA tubes following their own protocols. For TCRbeta analysis, collaborators shipped samples in one of three forms: frozen whole blood, isolated PBMCs, or DNA extracted from either of those sample types. The immunoSEQ Assay, a bias-controlled multiplex PCR, was used to amplify TCRbeta CDR3 regions from genomic DNA. Concerning the study's data processing: Within the assay, amplification of reference gene primers was used to estimate how many nucleated cells each sample contained. To quantify the absolute abundance of each unique TCRbeta CDR3 rearrangement, sequence reads were collapsed and filtered. For each sample, productive Simpson clonality was calculated as the square root of Simpson's diversity index over productive rearrangements. Sourced from immuneACCESS, this table was stored by TCRdb with only in-frame sequences that have V and J called. A share of the clones is absent; for the studies checked, an unresolved V gene accounts for under half, and the remainder has no known explanation. V, J and clone size are taken as reported in that table, and D and trimming were inferred from the DNA itself. Counted in this sample were 200,000 to 250,000 clones; around 83% of them appeared once. About 9% of the sample lies in the top ten.

This sequence was found in a man between 45 and 60 years old with active or convalescent COVID-19. The sample consisted of peripheral blood.

The bases read TGTGCCAGCAGCACCCCTAGCGGGAGTGTCGCGGGCACAGATACGCAGTATTTT. Its translation is CASSTPSGSVAGTDTQYF. Rearrangement joined TRBV7-2 to TRBJ2-3; 10 of the junction bases match TRBD2. From the cysteine up to the phenylalanine, the CDR3 has a length of 18 residues. Left in the record is the CDR3 DNA by itself, 54 bases read in frame from the first base. Relative to germline, V is missing 5 bases and J is missing 1 base, with 12 bases of the junction outside any gene match. CDR1 SGHTA and CDR2 FQGNSA are derived from the germline V gene.